The text below deals with one TCR beta chain. Measured with immunoSEQ multiplex PCR; TCRdb has only the in-frame clones, and not every one. In the table there are about 97,000 clones, about 91% of which are singletons. The CDR3 is made up of 16 amino acids. Trimming shortened V by 4 bases and J by 3 bases, and 16 bases separated the two germline ends. CDR1 SGHNT and CDR2 YYREEE come from the germline V gene (reference sequence). This record belongs to a study of T cell changes during pregnancy in multiple sclerosis. The specimen was peripheral blood, collected in the second trimester of pregnancy. This rearrangement joins TRBV5-4 to TRBJ2-2, with a weak D call TRBD2 (5 bases). The receptor comes from a female donor with multiple sclerosis, enrolled in a pregnancy study. CDR3 sequence: CASSPGLMPDTGELFF. CDR3 nucleotide sequence: TGTGCCAGCAGCCCCGGACTCATGCCGGACACCGGGGAGCTGTTTTTT.